The next 11 T cell receptor beta chains were all read from a single sample in a study of vaccination and CD4 T cells after COVID-19 (dated by TCRdb to between 2021 and 2024). The method behind the library was PCR. The listed sequencing device is Illumina iSeq 100. At the Johns Hopkins FTIC core, DNA from the cultured CD4+ T cells underwent TCR sequencing with the Oncomine TCR Beta short-read assay. TCRdb trimmed public reads at Q25 via fastp, called clones via MiXCR and kept in-frame beta chains. Rows are unified per CDR3 protein, each entry keeping the most common DNA and genes. Present in this sample are roughly 10,000 distinct CDR3 sequences, about 57% of which were seen just once. In total, the top ten clones hold approximately 13% of the sample. This sample's treatment or condition label indicates: approximately nine-day PBMC culture with coronavirus spike peptide pools or control peptides (ViraFEST assay).

Their antigens are not known. The sequenced sample consisted of CD4+ T cells from blood, cultured in vitro. These receptors were obtained from a human donor who had recovered from COVID-19.

This clonotype was seen more than once but under ten times. The chain carries TRBV24-1 and TRBJ2-5; D call uncertain. Germline CDR1 is KGHDR and CDR2 is SFDVKD. The CDR3 extends over 11 amino acids. Trimming removed 4 bases from V and 7 bases from J, with 6 bases in between. The CDR3 reads CATSDGPTQYF. The CDR3 DNA follows: TGTGCCACCAGTGACGGCCCGACCCAGTACTTC.

J is TRBJ2-3 and V is TRBV20-1; D uncertain. V was cut by 3 bases and J by 3 bases, with 1 base left in between. The CDR3 extends over 10 amino acids. Germline V gene data show CDR1 as DFQATT and CDR2 as SNEGSKA (reference sequence). CDR3 region: CSASTDTQYF. For the CDR3, the DNA is TGCAGTGCTAGTACAGATACGCAGTATTTT.

The rearrangement uses TRBV5-8 and TRBJ2-7; TRBD1 is a possible D gene (5 bases). This CDR3 is 14 amino acids long. Germline CDR1 reads SGHTS; CDR2 reads YDEGEE. V gave up 4 bases and J gave up 1 base, with 12 bases separating them. CDR3 DNA sequence: TGTGCCAGCAGCCGACCAGGGCCGTCCTACGAGCAGTACTTC. The encoded protein is CASSRPGPSYEQYF.

The chain joins TRBV28 to TRBJ2-5; D might be TRBD1 (7 bases). The V gene lost 6 bases and the J gene lost 4 bases, with 15 bases spanning the gap. Germline values: CDR1 MDHEN, CDR2 SYDVKM. The CDR3 extends over 14 amino acids. The CDR3 DNA reads as TGTGCCAGCAGGGGGGCCCAGGGGGGAGAGACCCAGTACTTC. This codes for CASRGAQGGETQYF. Full variable domain (remainder filled in from reference TRBV28 and TRBJ2-5): DVKVTQSSRYLVKRTGEKVFLECVQDMDHENMFWYRQDPGLGLRLIYFSYDVKMKEKGDIPEGYSVSREKKERFSLILESASTNQTSMYLCASRGAQGGETQYFGPGTRLLVL.

This chain uses TRBV14 with TRBJ2-5; D gene ambiguous. Germline-derived CDR1 and CDR2 are SGHDN and FVKESK. Trimming shortened V by 0 bases and J by 0 bases, and 8 bases separated the two germline ends. The CDR3 is made up of 15 amino acids. The CDR3 region is CASSQDLGYQETQYF. CDR3 DNA sequence: TGTGCCAGCAGCCAAGATCTCGGGTACCAAGAGACCCAGTACTTC.

The chain has TRBV18 and TRBJ2-1; TRBD2 aligns across 9 bases. The CDR3 is made up of 17 amino acids. The V gene's germline CDR1 is KGHSH and CDR2 LQKENI. Trimming cost V 3 bases and J 0 bases; bases outside gene matches: 6. CDR3 nucleotide sequence: TGTGCCAGCTCACCCTCGGCGGGGGGGAGCTCCTACAATGAGCAGTTCTTC. Amino acids: CASSPSAGGSSYNEQFF.

The chain joins TRBV20-1 to TRBJ2-2, with D uncertain. The CDR3 is made up of 17 amino acids. Germline V CDR1 and CDR2: DFQATT, SNEGSKA (reference sequence). Deletions cut 5 bases from V and 0 bases from J, with 19 bases between. CDR3 DNA sequence: TGCAGTGCTCTTCCCTTCTTCGACCGCCCGAACACCGGGGAGCTGTTTTTT. Its protein product is CSALPFFDRPNTGELFF.

This chain uses TRBV10-2 with TRBJ2-1, with 7 bases fitting TRBD2. J was trimmed by 8 bases and V by 7 bases; bases with no gene match: 11. The CDR3 totals 14 residues. Germline V gene lookup returns CDR1 WSHSY and CDR2 SAAADI. The CDR3 DNA follows: TGCGCCAGCAAATCAGGGCTAGCGGTCTATGAGCAGTTCTTC. Encoded protein: CASKSGLAVYEQFF.

This clonotype was observed a handful of times. The chain employs TRBV20-1 and TRBJ2-2; D gene ambiguous. The CDR3 spans 15 residues. CDR1 is DFQATT and CDR2 is SNEGSKA in the germline V gene (reference sequence). V gave up 5 bases and J gave up 0 bases, with 13 bases separating them. The CDR3 is CSARATGANTGELFF. The CDR3 nucleotides read TGCAGTGCTCGAGCTACTGGAGCGAACACCGGGGAGCTGTTTTTT.

The chain links TRBV7-8 to TRBJ1-5, with D unclear. Germline lookup yields CDR1 SGHVS and CDR2 FQNEAQ. The CDR3 spans 11 residues. Deletions cut 8 bases from V and 2 bases from J, with 4 bases between. The CDR3 coding sequence is TGTGCCAGCGGAGGCAATCAGCCCCAGCATTTT. Its translation: CASGGNQPQHF.

The rearrangement uses TRBV9 and TRBJ1-6; D remains ambiguous. Trimming removed 1 base from V and 6 bases from J, with 8 bases in between. There are 14 residues in the CDR3. Germline assignment: CDR1 SGDLS and CDR2 YYNGEE. The CDR3 DNA reads TGTGCCAGCAGCGTATATCGGGCTAATTCACCCCTCCACTTT. It encodes CASSVYRANSPLHF.